The rows below give T cell receptor beta chains drawn from one sample of a study of blood T cell repertoires in COVID-19. Generated by immunoSEQ multiplex PCR, the TCRdb table keeps only in-frame clones and is missing some. The sample carries some 150,000 clones, roughly 88% recorded once. Input material: peripheral blood. All receptors come from a man aged 55 to 70 with COVID-19, enrolled during active disease. CDR3s include the opening cysteine and the closing phenylalanine or tryptophan. Each record gives: clone size, CDR3 length, D gene, J gene, V gene, CDR3 DNA, CDR3 protein. A D gene is named only where the DNA matches it firmly. Only some rows state a clone size, as once, few, many or a class for expanded clones.

size: .; length: 17; D: TRBD1; J: TRBJ1-4; V: TRBV5-1; DNA: TGCGCCAGCAGCTTCTCTAAGACAGGGAACGCTAATGAAAAACTGTTTTTT; CDR3: CASSFSKTGNANEKLFF
size: few; length: 14; D: .; J: TRBJ1-1; V: TRBV30; DNA: TGTGCCTGGACCGAGGGCAGAGTGAACACTGAAGCTTTCTTT; CDR3: CAWTEGRVNTEAFF
size: .; length: 16; D: TRBD1; J: TRBJ2-1; V: TRBV18; DNA: TGTGCCAGCTCACCGCCCCGGGACAGGACCTACAATGAGCAGTTCTTC; CDR3: CASSPPRDRTYNEQFF
size: .; length: 15; D: .; J: TRBJ1-1; V: TRBV15; DNA: TGTGCCACCAGCAGAGATTTTTCGAGAAACACTGAAGCTTTCTTT; CDR3: CATSRDFSRNTEAFF
size: .; length: 15; D: TRBD1; J: TRBJ1-1; V: TRBV18; DNA: TGTGCCAGCTCACCATACGGGACAGGGGAAACTGAAGCTTTCTTT; CDR3: CASSPYGTGETEAFF
size: .; length: 13; D: TRBD1; J: TRBJ1-2; V: TRBV5-4; DNA: TGTGCCAGCAGCCAACAGGGGGCGCCCGGCTACACCTTC; CDR3: CASSQQGAPGYTF
size: once; length: 15; D: .; J: TRBJ2-7; V: TRBV3-1/TRBV3-2; DNA: TGTGCCAGCAGCCAAGATCAAGCAGGCTCCTACGAGCAGTACTTC; CDR3: CASSQDQAGSYEQYF
size: .; length: 20; D: TRBD1; J: TRBJ1-1; V: TRBV27; DNA: TGTGCCAGCAGTTTAATTCTCGGTGACCCAGGGAAATTTGGCGGGACAGGAGCTTTCTTT; CDR3: CASSLILGDPGKFGGTGAFF
size: .; length: 15; D: TRBD1; J: TRBJ2-7; V: TRBV5-8; DNA: TGTGCCAGCAGCAAATCGGGACAGGGCTCCTACGAGCAGTACTTC; CDR3: CASSKSGQGSYEQYF
size: .; length: 15; D: TRBD2; J: TRBJ2-7; V: TRBV10-1; DNA: TGCGCCAGCAGTCGGACTAGCTTGGCTAACTACGAGCAGTACTTC; CDR3: CASSRTSLANYEQYF
size: few; length: 17; D: .; J: TRBJ1-1; V: TRBV11-2; DNA: TGTGCCAGCAGCTTAGGTTTCGTCACGAGGTATAGAATTGAAGCTTTCTTT; CDR3: CASSLGFVTRYRIEAFF
size: .; length: 16; D: .; J: TRBJ1-6; V: TRBV4-3; DNA: TGCGCCAGCAGCCAATATTTAGGGGATCGTGGTTCACCCCTCCACTTT; CDR3: CASSQYLGDRGSPLHF
size: .; length: 17; D: .; J: TRBJ1-1; V: TRBV21-1; DNA: TGTGCCAGCAGCAAAGCGCATTCACAGTCTATACACACTGAAGCTTTCTTT; CDR3: CASSKAHSQSIHTEAFF
size: .; length: 12; D: .; J: TRBJ1-1; V: TRBV29-1; DNA: TGCAGCGTACGACAGGTGAACACTGAAGCTTTCTTT; CDR3: CSVRQVNTEAFF
size: .; length: 15; D: TRBD1; J: TRBJ1-2; V: TRBV6-6; DNA: TGTGCCAGCAGGGTTGGGACAGGGGTTTTCTATGGCTACACCTTC; CDR3: CASRVGTGVFYGYTF
size: .; length: 13; D: .; J: TRBJ1-1; V: TRBV2; DNA: TGTGCCAGCAGCCTGACAGGTTCGACAGAAGCTTTCTTT; CDR3: CASSLTGSTEAFF
size: .; length: 16; D: TRBD2; J: TRBJ2-7; V: TRBV4-2; DNA: TGTGCCAGCAGCCAAGATTGGGGGGGACTTTCCTACGAGCAGTACTTC; CDR3: CASSQDWGGLSYEQYF
size: .; length: 16; D: TRBD1; J: TRBJ2-2; V: TRBV4-2; DNA: TGTGCCAGCAGCCAAGGGACAGGGGGGATGGGCGGGGAGCTGTTTTTT; CDR3: CASSQGTGGMGGELFF
size: few; length: 17; D: TRBD2; J: TRBJ2-3; V: TRBV28; DNA: TGTGCCAGCAGGCTCTCTTTTGGCGGGGGTATGTCAGATACGCAGTATTTT; CDR3: CASRLSFGGGMSDTQYF
size: .; length: 18; D: TRBD2; J: TRBJ2-2; V: TRBV5-4; DNA: TGTGCCAGCAGCCGCATGCCGACGGGACTAGCGGCCAACGGGGAGCTGTTTTTT; CDR3: CASSRMPTGLAANGELFF
size: once; length: 15; D: TRBD1; J: TRBJ2-5; V: TRBV9; DNA: TGTGCCAGCAGCGTAGATAACAGGGGTTTGGAGACCCAGTACTTC; CDR3: CASSVDNRGLETQYF
size: .; length: 14; D: TRBD1; J: TRBJ1-4; V: TRBV6-6; DNA: TGTGCCAGCAGGACCCGACAGGGCGATGAAAAACTGTTTTTT; CDR3: CASRTRQGDEKLFF
size: .; length: 15; D: TRBD2; J: TRBJ2-7; V: TRBV14; DNA: TGTGCCAGCAGCCAAGATCACGGGGGGGCTGGGGAGCAGTACTTC; CDR3: CASSQDHGGAGEQYF
size: .; length: 14; D: TRBD1; J: TRBJ2-3; V: TRBV13; DNA: TGTGCCAGCAGCCCAGGAAAGGGGGCGTTACCGCAGTATTTT; CDR3: CASSPGKGALPQYF
size: once; length: 16; D: .; J: TRBJ1-2; V: TRBV27; DNA: TGTGCCAGCCACCCGGCCGGGACATTTGGCCGATATGGCTACACCTTC; CDR3: CASHPAGTFGRYGYTF
size: .; length: 13; D: .; J: TRBJ1-1; V: TRBV18; DNA: TGTGCCAGCTCCCGGACTCGTGACACTGAAGCTTTCTTT; CDR3: CASSRTRDTEAFF
size: .; length: 16; D: .; J: TRBJ1-5; V: TRBV24-1; DNA: TGTGCCACCAGTGATGCCCGGGACACCAGCAATCAGCCCCAGCATTTT; CDR3: CATSDARDTSNQPQHF
size: .; length: 13; D: .; J: TRBJ1-1; V: TRBV6-6; DNA: TGTGCCAGCAGTTGGGCAGGAAACACTGAAGCTTTCTTT; CDR3: CASSWAGNTEAFF
size: .; length: 17; D: TRBD1; J: TRBJ1-6; V: TRBV5-1; DNA: TGCGCCAGCAGCTTGGTCCTTCCGGGACAGCAAAATTCACCCCTCCACTTT; CDR3: CASSLVLPGQQNSPLHF
size: .; length: 15; D: TRBD2; J: TRBJ2-2; V: TRBV6-2/TRBV6-3; DNA: TGTGCCAGCAGTTGGCGGGACTATGAGACCGGGGAGCTGTTTTTT; CDR3: CASSWRDYETGELFF
size: .; length: 17; D: TRBD1; J: TRBJ1-1; V: TRBV18; DNA: TGTGCCAGCTCACCCCGGTTGACAGGGGGGATGAACACTGAAGCTTTCTTT; CDR3: CASSPRLTGGMNTEAFF